One and the same sample provided the 5 T cell receptor beta chains below, sequenced in a study of blood T cells in healthy people across ages. A second roughly 6 to 12 cycle PCR used barcoded and J-beta primers. One entry per CDR3 protein results from TCRdb running MiXCR on the 5' RACE reads. The table records hundreds of thousands of distinct CDR3 sequences, roughly 53% of them present only once. Sequencing input: blood. These receptors were taken from a man in his 60s in good health.

J is TRBJ2-1 and V is TRBV6-5, with a possible D match to TRBD2 (7 bases). CDR1 is MNHEY and CDR2 is SVGAGI in the germline V gene. This CDR3 region has 13 residues. V lost 7 bases and J lost 7, with 14 bases in between. The CDR3 nucleotides read TGTGCCAGCAAGGGGGGGCAGAGGAATGAGCAGTTCTTC. This translates into CASKGGQRNEQFF.

This CDR3 is CAISGARGGTYEQYF. CDR3 DNA: TGTGCCATCAGTGGGGCAAGGGGGGGGACCTACGAGCAGTACTTC. The V gene is TRBV10-3, the J gene TRBJ2-7, with D possibly TRBD2 on 7 matching bases. The CDR3 extends over 15 amino acids. Germline-derived CDR1 and CDR2 are ENHRY and SYGVKD. V was shortened by 4 bases and J by 2 bases, with 15 bases between the two germline ends.

The gene calls are TRBV12-3 or TRBV12-4 and TRBJ2-7, with unresolved D. The CDR3 covers 13 residues. V dropped 5 bases and J dropped 5 bases, with 13 bases sitting between them. The CDR3 spells CASSDDPPNEQYF. The CDR3 DNA is TGTGCCAGCAGTGACGATCCCCCCAACGAGCAGTACTTC.

The chain recombines TRBV6-1 with TRBJ1-2; 9 nucleotides agree with TRBD1. There are 13 residues in the CDR3. J was trimmed by 7 bases and V by 2 bases; bases with no gene match: 2. Germline lookup yields CDR1 MNHNS and CDR2 SASEGT. The CDR3 loop is CASSESQGAGYTF. The CDR3 nucleotides read TGTGCCAGCAGTGAATCACAGGGGGCTGGCTACACCTTC.

This clonotype came up many times. This chain connects TRBV4-1 to TRBJ2-5; 7 positions match TRBD2. The length of the CDR3 is 16 residues. Germline lookup yields CDR1 MGHRA and CDR2 YSYEKL. The junction had 9 bases not matched to a gene; V was cut back by 0 bases and J by 5 bases. CDR3: CASSQDRSGAVETQYF. CDR3 DNA sequence: TGCGCCAGCAGCCAAGATAGGAGCGGGGCCGTGGAGACCCAGTACTTC.